A single T cell receptor (beta chain) is shown here with its context. Antigen: not known. This sample is part of a study of cytomegalovirus exposure and HLA in healthy donors. With 60 Vbeta and 13 Jbeta primers, the PCR was carried out. The protocol was immunoSEQ multiplex PCR, while the TCRdb copy is restricted to in-frame clones and leaves out a portion. This repertoire shows some 140,000 clones, about 70% found once; its top ten account for 2.5% to 3%. Study findings and constraints: A later analysis reportedly found that, within productive TCRs, an Asian-associated ancestry cluster had fewer N-insertions than the mean observed across the approximately 700 donors. Reports indicate that TCR beta sequences accurately predicted the HLA-A and HLA-B alleles of most subjects. The authors later linked a missense DCLRE1C variant to TCR beta V- and J-gene trimming.

Germline V gene sequence: CDR1 LNHDA, CDR2 SQIVND (reference sequence). V shed 3 bases and J 6 bases; nucleotides not matched to a gene: 5. The CDR3 sequence is 14 residues long. This clonotype was obtained from a young man in good health and CMV-seronegative. V is TRBV19 and J is TRBJ1-2, with TRBD1 matching 9 bases. Sequences were obtained from PBMCs. CDR3 sequence: CASSIWDRVDGYTF. CDR3 DNA sequence: TGTGCCAGTAGTATCTGGGACAGGGTCGATGGCTACACCTTC.